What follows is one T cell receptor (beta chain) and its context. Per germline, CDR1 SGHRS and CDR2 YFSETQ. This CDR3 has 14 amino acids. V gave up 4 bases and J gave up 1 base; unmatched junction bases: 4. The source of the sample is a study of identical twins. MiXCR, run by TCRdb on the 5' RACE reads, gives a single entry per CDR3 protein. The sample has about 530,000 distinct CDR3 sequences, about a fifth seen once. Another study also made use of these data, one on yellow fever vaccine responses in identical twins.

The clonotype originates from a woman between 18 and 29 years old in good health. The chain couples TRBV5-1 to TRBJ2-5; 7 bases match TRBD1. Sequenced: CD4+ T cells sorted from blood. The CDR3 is CASSRQGTQETQYF. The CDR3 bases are TGCGCCAGCAGCCGACAGGGCACCCAAGAGACCCAGTACTTC.